This T cell receptor beta chain was recorded in a study of Ad26.COV2.S vaccination and SARS-CoV-2 variants. Turning to the study itself: Ad26.COV2.S shots went into the muscle once or twice, 56 days apart.

General study findings and limits: Vaccine recipients and placebo recipients showed similar non-spike TCR breadth. It was vaccine recipients, not placebo recipients, who had the higher spike-specific TCR breadth. Overall T cell responses may have been underestimated by the analyses of TCR breadth and depth.

The method was immunoSEQ multiplex PCR; TCRdb's version includes in-frame clones alone and lacks a portion of them. The repertoire holds under 250,000 clones, with around nine tenths as singletons. CDR3 length equals 15 residues. Trimming pared 7 bases from V and 3 bases from J, leaving 18 bases between. The V gene's germline CDR1 is SNHLY and CDR2 FYNNEI. Turning to this clone: Its antigen is undetermined.

Specified treatment: 15 to 20 received Ad26.COV2.S at low or high dose, single or two shots; about 5 received placebo; per-sample allocation not given. Sampling happened 63 days after the first vaccine or placebo injection. The source of this sequence is a person aged 18-60 years who received the Ad26.COV2.S COVID-19 vaccine or a placebo. The sample here was peripheral blood, taken in a trial of Ad26.COV2.S vaccine versus placebo. The chain is built from TRBV2 and TRBJ1-1, with a possible D match to TRBD1 (5 bases). The CDR3 DNA sequence: TGTGCCAGCACCTCGGGCGCAGGGACGTACACTGAAGCTTTCTTT. It codes for CASTSGAGTYTEAFF.